These T cell receptor beta chains were read from a single sample in a study of shared clonotypes between healthy human individuals. Only in-frame clones appear in the TCRdb table, and some are missing; sequencing was by immunoSEQ multiplex PCR. The sample carries nearly 750,000 clones, over 55% recorded once. Material for sequencing was memory CD4+ T cells sorted from blood. The receptors originated from a woman aged 25 to 45 in good health. Both conserved end residues are part of each CDR3. The D gene is left open where the match is weak. Clone size appears in some rows only: once, few, many, or a class for an expanded clone.

V gene	CDR3 length	clone size	D gene	J gene	CDR3 DNA	CDR3 protein
TRBV6-1	13	NA	NA	TRBJ2-7	TGTGCCAGCAGTTTAACAGAGCCCTACGAGCAGTACTTC	CASSLTEPYEQYF
TRBV11-2	13	many	NA	TRBJ2-2	TGTGCCAGCAGTTACACAGGGACCGGGGAGCTGTTTTTT	CASSYTGTGELFF
TRBV6-4	17	few	NA	TRBJ1-2	TGTGCCAGCAGTGACTCGGACTGGTCAGCTTCACCTGTGAGCTACACCTTC	CASSDSDWSASPVSYTF
TRBV7-2	11	once	NA	TRBJ2-3	TGTGCCAGCAGCTCTCTAGATACGCAGTATTTT	CASSSLDTQYF
TRBV5-6	16	once	TRBD2	TRBJ2-7	TGTGCCAGCAGCACACATCTAGCGGAGTTAACCTACGAGCAGTACTTC	CASSTHLAELTYEQYF
TRBV7-2	12	NA	NA	TRBJ2-1	TGTGCCAGCAGCTTATCAGGGGTAGAGCAGTTCTTC	CASSLSGVEQFF
TRBV5-4	17	NA	NA	TRBJ2-7	TGTGCCAGCAGCCAAGACAGCGTGATAGGGAGCTCCTACGAGCAGTACTTC	CASSQDSVIGSSYEQYF
TRBV14	14	few	NA	TRBJ2-1	TGTGCCAGCAGCCAAGCCACAGGGACAACTGAGCAGTTCTTC	CASSQATGTTEQFF
TRBV25-1	13	NA	NA	TRBJ2-3	TGTGCCAGCAGTGAACGGTGGGGAGATACGCAGTATTTT	CASSERWGDTQYF
TRBV5-6	15	NA	NA	TRBJ2-1	TGTGCCAGCAGCTTTGGGGGGAGGTCGGCCAATGAGCAGTTCTTC	CASSFGGRSANEQFF
TRBV28	14	few	NA	TRBJ2-7	TGTGCCAGCGGAAAGACAGGTACCTCCTACGAGCAGTACTTC	CASGKTGTSYEQYF
TRBV2	14	once	TRBD1	TRBJ1-5	TGTGCCAGCAAAATGACAGGGGGCGAACAGCCCCAGCATTTT	CASKMTGGEQPQHF
TRBV10-1	10	NA	NA	TRBJ2-2	TGCGCCAGCAGCTATTATAAGCTGTTTTTT	CASSYYKLFF
TRBV5-6	13	once	TRBD1	TRBJ1-4	TGTGCCAGCACAGGGACAGTCAATGAAAAACTGTTTTTT	CASTGTVNEKLFF
TRBV7-2	15	few	TRBD1	TRBJ1-5	TGTGCCAGCAGCCGGGGACAGGTGCGCAATCAGCCCCAGCATTTT	CASSRGQVRNQPQHF
TRBV9	15	NA	NA	TRBJ2-1	TGTGCCAGCAGCGTAGGGAGGAATCGGTACAATGAGCAGTTCTTC	CASSVGRNRYNEQFF
TRBV5-1	16	NA	NA	TRBJ2-7	TGCGCCAGCAGCTTGGAAGGGCGGAGCAGCTCCTACGAGCAGTACTTC	CASSLEGRSSSYEQYF
TRBV18	16	NA	NA	TRBJ1-1	TGTGCCAGCTCAGAGGGGAGGAGGACGGGGAACACTGAAGCTTTCTTT	CASSEGRRTGNTEAFF
TRBV5-4	17	many	TRBD2	TRBJ2-7	TGTGCCAGCCAGTCTCGGCTAACAGCGGGAGACAAGAACGAGCAGTACTTC	CASQSRLTAGDKNEQYF
TRBV7-9	14	NA	NA	TRBJ2-5	TGTGCCAGCAGCCCCCGGTCAGGGTTGGAGACCCAGTACTTC	CASSPRSGLETQYF
TRBV18	19	NA	TRBD2	TRBJ2-4	TGTGCCAGCTCACCACTCGGGGGGACTAGCGGTCTAGCCAAAAACATTCAGTACTTC	CASSPLGGTSGLAKNIQYF
TRBV9	17	NA	NA	TRBJ1-3	TGTGCCAGCAGCGTAGGCTGGGCAGGGGTCTCTGGAAACACCATATATTTT	CASSVGWAGVSGNTIYF
TRBV19	14	few	NA	TRBJ1-2	TGTGCCAGTAGTTCGAGGGGCCTTAACTATGGCTACACCTTC	CASSSRGLNYGYTF
TRBV2	14	NA	NA	TRBJ1-1	TGTGCCAGCAGTACCCAACGGGGGGTGACTGAAGCTTTCTTT	CASSTQRGVTEAFF
TRBV5-1	14	many	NA	TRBJ2-2	TGCGCCAGCAGCTTGGTAGGGGAGGACGGGGAGCTGTTTTTT	CASSLVGEDGELFF
TRBV7-3	15	NA	NA	TRBJ2-2	TGTGCCAGCAGCTTACAGGGTTCGAACACCGGGGAGCTGTTTTTT	CASSLQGSNTGELFF
TRBV6-6	12	few	NA	TRBJ2-7	TGTGCCAGCAGTCCCCCTACCTACGAGCAGTACTTC	CASSPPTYEQYF
TRBV7-9	17	NA	TRBD2	TRBJ2-7	TGTGCCAGCAGCTTAGCAGGAGGAACTAGCGGGCTCTACGAGCAGTACTTC	CASSLAGGTSGLYEQYF
TRBV4-1	14	NA	NA	TRBJ2-5	TGCGCCAGCAGCCAAAGCGGGACAATGGAGACCCAGTACTTC	CASSQSGTMETQYF
TRBV6-1	12	NA	NA	TRBJ1-2	TGTGCCAGCAGTGCGGATTTCTATGGCTACACCTTC	CASSADFYGYTF
TRBV30	14	few	NA	TRBJ1-1	TGTGCCTGGAGTGTACTCCAGGGGACCGCTGAAGCTTTCTTT	CAWSVLQGTAEAFF
TRBV4-1	17	NA	NA	TRBJ1-5	TGCGCCAGCAGCCAGGTTCGGGGGGGGATAGCCAATCAGCCCCAGCATTTT	CASSQVRGGIANQPQHF
TRBV2	15	NA	TRBD2	TRBJ2-1	TGTGCCAGCAGTGGGGGACTAGCGGGAGCCAATGAGCAGTTCTTC	CASSGGLAGANEQFF
TRBV9	14	NA	NA	TRBJ1-3	TGTGCCAGCAGTGCAACTCCCAGGGGAAACACCATATATTTT	CASSATPRGNTIYF
TRBV19	16	NA	NA	TRBJ2-1	TGTGCCAGTAGAAAAACTAGCCGCAAGGTGCAATCTGAGCAGTTCTTC	CASRKTSRKVQSEQFF
TRBV10-3	13	NA	TRBD1	TRBJ2-7	TGTGCCATCAGTCCGGGACAGAACTACGAGCAGTACTTC	CAISPGQNYEQYF
TRBV7-6	16	NA	TRBD1	TRBJ1-1	TGTGCCAGCAGCTTAGAGCCGGACAGGGTAGGCACTGAAGCTTTCTTT	CASSLEPDRVGTEAFF
TRBV18	15	NA	NA	TRBJ1-5	TGTGCCAGCTCACCCGCAGAAAATAGCAATCAGCCCCAGCATTTT	CASSPAENSNQPQHF
TRBV5-6	13	NA	NA	TRBJ2-2	TGTGCCAGCAGCATCAGGGCTTCCGGGGAGCTGTTTTTT	CASSIRASGELFF
TRBV18	15	NA	NA	TRBJ2-2	TGTGCCAGCTCACCACGAGCGGCTAACACCGGGGAGCTGTTTTTT	CASSPRAANTGELFF
TRBV7-3	14	NA	TRBD1	TRBJ1-1	TGTGCCAGCAGCCCGACAGGGAAGAACACTGAAGCTTTCTTT	CASSPTGKNTEAFF
TRBV10-1	17	NA	TRBD2	TRBJ2-3	TGCGCCAGCAGTGAGGGCGCGTCTAGCGGGAGTTTAGAAACGCAGTATTTT	CASSEGASSGSLETQYF
TRBV19	16	NA	NA	TRBJ2-6	TGTGCCAGTAGTATATGGCGCGGCTCTGGGGCCAACGTCCTGACTTTC	CASSIWRGSGANVLTF
TRBV28	14	NA	NA	TRBJ2-1	TGTGCCAGCGGAACCGGGACGGCCTACAATGAGCAGTTCTTC	CASGTGTAYNEQFF
TRBV29-1	12	NA	TRBD1	TRBJ1-2	TGCAGCGGGACACAGGGGGACGGTGGCTACACCTTC	CSGTQGDGGYTF
TRBV7-3	14	NA	TRBD1	TRBJ2-7	TGTGCCAGCAGCCAGGGACAGGGGGCATTAAGGCAGTACTTC	CASSQGQGALRQYF
TRBV19	14	NA	NA	TRBJ1-1	TGTGCCAGTAGTATGCGGGAAGGGAACACTGAAGCTTTCTTT	CASSMREGNTEAFF